This T cell receptor beta chain derives from a study of cytomegalovirus exposure and HLA in healthy donors. Study-level points and caveats: As a later analysis revealed, the rate of TCR association differed by HLA locus, with DRB1 most and HLA-C fewest. In an earlier analysis, about 87% or about 30%: the productive usage of most TCR beta V segments. As a later analysis showed, several of the most significant clusters appeared to be linked to common viral pathogens.

As for this clone: Its antigen remains unidentified.

PCR employed 60 Vbeta and 13 Jbeta primers. Data came from immunoSEQ multiplex PCR; TCRdb stores just in-frame clones and leaves some out. The table includes more than 100,000 clones, around 85% detected once. Sequencing was done on a sample of PBMCs. The receptor was isolated from a man aged 25-45 years in good health and CMV-seronegative.

Here the CDR3 reads CASRTGQGDGYTF. The CDR3 DNA reads TGTGCCAGCAGGACAGGACAGGGCGATGGCTACACCTTC. The chain uses TRBV6-1 and TRBJ1-2; 8 bases agree with TRBD1. CDR1 and CDR2 (germline): MNHNS, SASEGT. J was trimmed by 6 bases and V by 6 bases; bases with no gene match: 6. The CDR3 covers 13 residues.